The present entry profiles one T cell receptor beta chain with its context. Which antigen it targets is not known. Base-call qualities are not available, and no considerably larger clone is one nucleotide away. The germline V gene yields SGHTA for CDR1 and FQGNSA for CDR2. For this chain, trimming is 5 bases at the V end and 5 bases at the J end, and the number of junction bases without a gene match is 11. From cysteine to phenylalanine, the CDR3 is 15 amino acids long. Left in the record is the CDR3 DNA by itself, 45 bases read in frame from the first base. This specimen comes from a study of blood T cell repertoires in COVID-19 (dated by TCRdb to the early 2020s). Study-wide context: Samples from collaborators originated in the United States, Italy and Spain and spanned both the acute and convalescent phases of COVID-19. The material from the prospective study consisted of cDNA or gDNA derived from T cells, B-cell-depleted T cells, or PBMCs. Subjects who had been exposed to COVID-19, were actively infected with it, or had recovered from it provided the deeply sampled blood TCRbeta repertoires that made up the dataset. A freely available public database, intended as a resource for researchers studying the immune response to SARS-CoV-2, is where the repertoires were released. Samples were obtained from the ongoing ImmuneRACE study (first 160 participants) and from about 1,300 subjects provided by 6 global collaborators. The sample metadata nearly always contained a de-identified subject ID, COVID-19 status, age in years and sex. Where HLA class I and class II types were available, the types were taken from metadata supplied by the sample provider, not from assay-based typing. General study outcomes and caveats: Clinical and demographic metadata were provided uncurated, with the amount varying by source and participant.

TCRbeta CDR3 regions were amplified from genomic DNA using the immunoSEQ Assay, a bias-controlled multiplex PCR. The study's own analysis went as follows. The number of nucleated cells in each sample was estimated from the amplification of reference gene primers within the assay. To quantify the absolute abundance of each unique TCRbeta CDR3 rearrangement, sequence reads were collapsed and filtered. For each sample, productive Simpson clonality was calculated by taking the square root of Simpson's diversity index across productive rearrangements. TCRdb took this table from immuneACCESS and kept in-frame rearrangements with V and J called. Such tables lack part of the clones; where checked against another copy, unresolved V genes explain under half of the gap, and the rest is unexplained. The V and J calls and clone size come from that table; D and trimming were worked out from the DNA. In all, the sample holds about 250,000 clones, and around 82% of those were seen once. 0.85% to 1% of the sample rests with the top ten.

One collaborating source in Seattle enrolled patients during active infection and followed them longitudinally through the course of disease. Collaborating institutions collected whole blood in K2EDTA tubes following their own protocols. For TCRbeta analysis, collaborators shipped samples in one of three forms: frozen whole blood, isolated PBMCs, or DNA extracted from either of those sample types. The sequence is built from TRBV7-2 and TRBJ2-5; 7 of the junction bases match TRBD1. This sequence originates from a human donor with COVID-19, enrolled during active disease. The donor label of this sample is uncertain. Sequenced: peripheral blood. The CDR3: CASSEQGQVEETQYF. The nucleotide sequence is TGTGCCAGCAGCGAACAGGGGCAAGTCGAGGAGACCCAGTACTTC.